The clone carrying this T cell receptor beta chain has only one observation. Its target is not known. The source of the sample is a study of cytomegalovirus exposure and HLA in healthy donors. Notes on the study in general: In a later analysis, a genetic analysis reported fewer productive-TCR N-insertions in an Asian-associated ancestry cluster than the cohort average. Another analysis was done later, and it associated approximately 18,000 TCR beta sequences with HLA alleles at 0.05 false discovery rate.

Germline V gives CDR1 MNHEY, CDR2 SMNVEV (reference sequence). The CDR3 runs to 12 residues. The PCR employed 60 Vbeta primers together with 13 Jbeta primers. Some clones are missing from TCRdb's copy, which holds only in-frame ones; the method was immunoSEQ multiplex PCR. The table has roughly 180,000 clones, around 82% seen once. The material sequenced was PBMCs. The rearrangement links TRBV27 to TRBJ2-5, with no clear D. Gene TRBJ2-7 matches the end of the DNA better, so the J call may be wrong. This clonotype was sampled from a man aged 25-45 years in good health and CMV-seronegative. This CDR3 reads CASMGWGYEQYF. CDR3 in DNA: TGTGCCAGCATGGGTTGGGGCTACGAGCAGTACTTC.